This T cell receptor (beta chain) was observed in a study of graft-versus-host responses after intestinal transplantation. The wider study: Transplant recipients had multivisceral, liver-intestinal, or isolated intestinal grafts.

Note on this clone: No antigen is known for it.

Using immunoSEQ multiplex PCR, the repertoire was profiled, and TCRdb retains in-frame clones only, with some absent. The table has 60,000 to 90,000 clones, roughly 88% seen once; the top ten hold about 1.3%. Study results and limitations: GvH clones were found in recipient marrow; some appeared first in ileum or blood. Early post-transplant falls in HvG clones accompanied the peak levels of circulating GvH clones. Clonal ratios of graft-versus-host to host-versus-graft in allografts were high for patients exhibiting graft-donor T cell macrochimerism.

The receptor was isolated from a human donor who received an intestinal transplant. Sequences were derived from unstimulated CD8+ T cells sorted from spleen or lymph node cells, sampled before intestinal transplant.

The DNA for the CDR3 is TGTGCCAGCAGTTGGGGACAGGACTACGAGCAGTACTTC. It is translated as CASSWGQDYEQYF. The V and J genes are TRBV27 and TRBJ2-5; 8 positions match TRBD1. The DNA matches TRBJ2-7 better at its end, which makes the J call doubtful. The CDR3 runs to 13 residues. Germline V gene data show CDR1 as MNHEY and CDR2 as SMNVEV (reference sequence).